This TCR beta chain was sequenced for a study of response to subunit inactivated influenza vaccine. This clonotype was observed many times. Its antigen is not known. TCRdb ran MiXCR on the RT-PCR reads and lists one entry per CDR3 protein. The table lists approximately 520,000 distinct CDR3 sequences, 16% of them singletons. General study results and limits: Authors suggested each seasonal influenza vaccination recruits few new T cells.

The CDR3 spans 14 residues. Per the germline V gene, CDR1 is SEHNR and CDR2 is FQNEAQ (reference sequence). Trimming at V came to 8 bases and at J to 4 bases, leaving 9 bases not matched to a gene. The specimen was CD4+ T cells sorted from PBMCs, collected around 25 months after vaccination. The V gene is TRBV7-9, the J gene TRBJ1-1; 8 nucleotides align to TRBD1. The receptor comes from a man aged 50 to 75 who received an inactivated influenza vaccine. In DNA form, the CDR3 reads TGTGCCAGCGGGGGGACAGGCCTTACCACTGAAGCTTTCTTT. Translated, it gives CASGGTGLTTEAFF.